Each of the 31 T cell receptor beta chains below was sequenced from the same sample in a study of spatial heterogeneity in lung cancer. Time point indicated: sample taken at primary tumor resection. TCRdb ran MiXCR on the 5' RACE reads and lists one entry per CDR3 protein. The sample holds about 14,000 distinct CDR3 sequences, approximately 4.5% seen once. General study findings and limits: Counts of expanded alpha and beta TCRs within tumors tracked the tumor nonsynonymous mutation count.

These receptors have no known antigen. Sequenced here: lung tumor tissue, sampled at surgery. The origin of the receptors is a female donor with early-stage non-small cell lung cancer.

This clonotype was seen a few times. The library was designed around alpha chains, so this beta chain is a stray read whose abundance carries little weight. This sequence joins TRBV19 and TRBJ1-1, with D unclear. Germline assignment: CDR1 LNHDA and CDR2 SQIVND (reference sequence). The CDR3 has 15 amino acids. Trimming shortened V by 7 bases and J by 1 base, and 16 bases separated the two germline ends. CDR3 nucleotide sequence: TGTGCCAGTACCCCAACTCTTACACCGAACACTGAAGCTTTCTTT. This codes for CASTPTLTPNTEAFF.

This clonotype was seen only a few times. This beta chain is a stray read from a library made for alpha chains; its abundance is not meaningful. The rearrangement uses TRBV27 and TRBJ2-5; 10 nucleotides agree with TRBD2. Germline trimming cut 4 bases from V and 5 bases from J; bases unmatched to any gene: 7. The length of the CDR3 is 15 residues. The germline V gene encodes CDR1 MNHEY and CDR2 SMNVEV (reference sequence). The CDR3 region is CASSYSGGGRETQYF. CDR3 bases: TGTGCCAGCAGTTACAGCGGGGGGGGCCGCGAGACCCAGTACTTC.

By share of the sample, this clonotype is medium-sized. Little can be read into the size of this beta chain, an off-target read in a library designed for alpha chains. This rearrangement joins TRBV18 to TRBJ2-7; TRBD1 matches at 7 bases. This CDR3 comprises 14 residues. V shed 1 base and J 2 bases; nucleotides not matched to a gene: 2. CDR1 and CDR2 from the germline V gene are KGHSH and LQKENI. The CDR3 spells CASSPRQGTYEQYF. CDR3 bases: TGTGCCAGCTCACCACGACAGGGAACCTACGAGCAGTACTTC.

This clonotype has at least ten counts. The library was prepared for alpha chains; this beta chain is a stray read, so its frequency means little. V gene TRBV2 combines with J gene TRBJ1-1; 12 bases are a match to TRBD1. The CDR3 runs to 18 residues. With V trimmed by 6 bases and J by 3 bases, 14 bases remained unmatched. The germline CDR1 and CDR2 sequences are SNHLY and FYNNEI. For the CDR3, the DNA is TGTGCCAGCAGACGACGGGCGGGGACAGGGGGCTCCCACACTGAAGCTTTCTTT. It specifies CASRRRAGTGGSHTEAFF.

This clonotype is medium-sized in the sample. This beta chain turned up in a library designed for alpha chains; as an off-target read, its abundance says little. This sequence joins TRBV18 and TRBJ1-5; TRBD1 might be the D (6 bases). CDR1 is KGHSH, CDR2 LQKENI, per germline. This CDR3 contains 15 residues. The V end was cut by 3 bases, the J end by 7 bases, with 16 bases between. The CDR3 region is CASSPETGLGQPQHF. CDR3 sequence (DNA): TGTGCCAGCTCACCTGAGACAGGATTAGGACAGCCCCAGCATTTT.

This clonotype was observed at least ten times. For a library built for alpha chains, this beta chain is a stray read; little rests on its size. DNA for the CDR3: TGTGCCAGCAGGCGCATGGGTGGGCCCTACAATGAGCAGTTCTTC. Its protein product is CASRRMGGPYNEQFF. V is TRBV12-3 or TRBV12-4 and J is TRBJ2-1; no clear D gene. Trimming removed 6 bases at V and 2 bases at J, with 14 bases between. This CDR3 is built from 15 residues.

Regarding this clonotype: Since it is a stray read in a library aimed at alpha chains, this beta chain has a size that is not meaningful. This chain links TRBV16 with TRBJ1-5; 7 nucleotides align to TRBD1. This CDR3 is 15 amino acids long. After removal of 3 bases from V and 4 bases from J, the junction contained 6 bases not matched to a gene. From germline, CDR1 is KGHSY and CDR2 FQNENV. CDR3 nucleotides: TGTGCCAGCAGCCAGGGCGACAGGGTTAATCAGCCCCAGCATTTT. Amino acid sequence: CASSQGDRVNQPQHF.

In its sample, this clonotype was seen many times. This beta chain is an unintended read in a library built for alpha chains; its size means little. The chain couples TRBV9 to TRBJ1-2, with D unclear. This CDR3 is built from 16 residues. Trimming removed 0 bases at V and 7 bases at J, with 19 bases between. Per the germline V gene, CDR1 is SGDLS and CDR2 is YYNGEE. CDR3 sequence: CASSVDTDIPPGGYTF. In nucleotides, the CDR3 is TGTGCCAGCAGCGTAGATACAGATATTCCACCGGGTGGCTACACCTTC. The full variable domain, completed using reference TRBV9 and TRBJ1-2, is DSGVTQTPKHLITATGQRVTLRCSPRSGDLSVYWYQQSLDQGLQFLIQYYNGEERAKGNILERFSAQQFPDLHSELNLSSLELGDSALYFCASSVDTDIPPGGYTFGSGTRLTVV.

At least ten counts were recorded for this clonotype. This beta chain is off target for a library built for alpha chains, so its abundance means little. The chain uses TRBV7-2 and TRBJ1-2; weak D call: TRBD1 (5 bases). V was trimmed by 3 bases and J by 7 bases, leaving 12 bases between them. Germline V gene sequence: CDR1 SGHTA, CDR2 FQGNSA. The CDR3 extends over 13 amino acids. The CDR3 protein is CASSLSRVLGYTF. The CDR3 region has the DNA TGTGCCAGCAGCTTGTCCAGGGTTCTTGGCTACACCTTC. The full variable domain, in which reference TRBV7-2 and TRBJ1-2 provide the parts outside the CDR3, is GAGVSQSPSNKVTEKGKDVELRCDPISGHTALYWYRQSLGQGLEFLIYFQGNSAPDKSGLPSDRFSAERTGGSVSTLTIQRTQQEDSAVYLCASSLSRVLGYTFGSGTRLTVV.

This clonotype was detected ten times or more. The library was prepared for alpha chains; this beta chain is a stray read, so its frequency means little. The chain links TRBV29-1 to TRBJ2-5; TRBD2 agrees at 7 bases. Trimming at V came to 6 bases and at J to 0 bases, leaving 7 bases not matched to a gene. This CDR3 spans 14 amino acids. Germline V gives CDR1 SQVTM, CDR2 ANQGSEA. CDR3 protein: CSVDGTNDQETQYF. Here the CDR3 DNA reads TGCAGCGTGGACGGGACTAACGACCAAGAGACCCAGTACTTC.

This clonotype counts as medium-sized (0.01 to 0.1%). Sequence at one end of the junction differs from germline and may be a read error. A library prepared for alpha chains yielded this beta chain as an off-target read; its size is of little meaning. V usage is TRBV6-1 and J usage is TRBJ1-2; D call uncertain. The CDR3 loop spans 13 amino acids. Germline V lookup: CDR1 MNHNS, CDR2 SASEGT. The CDR3 sequence is CASSEDGNYGYTF. CDR3 DNA: TGCGCCAGCAGTGAGGACGGAAACTATGGCTACACCTTC.

Ten or more counts support this clonotype. A library made for alpha chains picked up this beta chain off target, so its size means little. This chain connects TRBV4-3 to TRBJ2-3; D not certain. Germline CDR1 reads LGHNA; CDR2 reads YSLEER. V dropped 1 base and J dropped 3 bases, with 8 bases sitting between them. The CDR3 length is 14 residues. CDR3 in amino acids: CASSQGGRTDTQYF. CDR3 DNA: TGCGCCAGCAGCCAAGGTGGCCGAACAGATACGCAGTATTTT.

With respect to this clonotype: Found in a library prepared for alpha chains, this beta chain is an off-target read, and its abundance has little meaning. This rearrangement joins TRBV4-3 to TRBJ2-7; 9 nucleotides match TRBD1. CDR1 and CDR2 from the germline V gene are LGHNA and YSLEER. This CDR3 has 18 residues. The V and J ends lost 0 bases and 4 bases, in that order; junction bases with no gene match: 13. The CDR3 spells CASSQEFQGQGEGYEQYF. In nucleotides, the CDR3 is TGCGCCAGCAGCCAAGAATTTCAGGGACAGGGAGAAGGTTACGAGCAGTACTTC.

This clonotype appeared many times. Little can be read into the size of this beta chain, an off-target read in a library designed for alpha chains. The CDR3 DNA reads as TGTGCCAGTAGTTTCCGGTACGGTGGCTACACCTTC. Its protein is CASSFRYGGYTF. This chain links TRBV19 with TRBJ1-2; D not resolved. CDR3 length: 12 amino acids. V gave up 5 bases and J gave up 7 bases, with 11 bases separating them. Germline V CDR1 and CDR2: LNHDA, SQIVND (reference sequence). Combining the CDR3 with reference TRBV19 and TRBJ1-2 gives the whole variable domain DGGITQSPKYLFRKEGQNVTLSCEQNLNHDAMYWYRQDPGQGLRLIYYSQIVNDFQKGDIAEGYSVSREKKESFPLTVTSAQKNPTAFYLCASSFRYGGYTFGSGTRLTVV.

As to this clonotype: Little can be read into the size of this beta chain, an off-target read in a library designed for alpha chains. The chain combines TRBV29-1 with TRBJ1-1; weak D call: TRBD1 (5 bases). Deletions cut 6 bases from V and 8 bases from J, with 16 bases between. Germline V lookup: CDR1 SQVTM, CDR2 ANQGSEA. This CDR3 spans 12 amino acids. The CDR3 spells CSVLRDEDEAFF. DNA of the CDR3: TGCAGCGTCCTCCGGGACGAGGACGAAGCTTTCTTT.

On this clonotype: This beta chain slipped into a library made for alpha chains as a stray read, so its size is not meaningful. This chain uses TRBV6-5 with TRBJ1-1; no definite D call. The CDR3 extends over 15 amino acids. The V end was cut by 4 bases, the J end by 8 bases, with 20 bases between. Germline V gives CDR1 MNHEY, CDR2 SVGAGI. This CDR3 reads CASSFSKWMSAEAFF. The CDR3 coding sequence is TGTGCCAGCAGTTTCTCGAAGTGGATGTCGGCCGAAGCTTTCTTT.

In this sample, this clonotype turned up many times. This beta chain is an off-target read within a library intended for alpha chains, so its frequency means little. The chain couples TRBV24-1 to TRBJ2-2, with D unclear. Trimming removed 2 bases at V and 7 bases at J, with 10 bases between. The germline V gene has CDR1 KGHDR and CDR2 SFDVKD. The CDR3 is 14 residues long. The DNA for the CDR3 is TGTGCCACCAGTGATTCCCTTGTCCGCGGGGAGCTGTTTTTT. It translates to CATSDSLVRGELFF.

This clonotype has at least ten counts. This beta chain is a stray sequence in a library constructed for alpha chains; its clone size is not meaningful. The chain has TRBV18 and TRBJ1-1, with D uncertain. V was cut by 2 bases and J by 2 bases, with 3 bases left in between. CDR3 length equals 12 residues. CDR1 is KGHSH and CDR2 is LQKENI in the germline V gene. The CDR3 sequence: CASSPINTEAFF. The CDR3 DNA reads as TGTGCCAGCTCACCAATAAACACTGAAGCTTTCTTT.

This clonotype was observed many times. This beta chain is off target for a library built for alpha chains, so its abundance means little. This rearrangement joins TRBV7-3 to TRBJ2-1; 11 bases line up with TRBD1. Per germline, CDR1 SGHTA and CDR2 FQGTGA. V dropped 5 bases and J dropped 4; count of bases not matched to a gene: 7. CDR3 length: 16 residues. The chain's CDR3 is CASSPRDRGSYNEQFF. Here the CDR3 DNA reads TGTGCCAGCAGCCCAAGGGACAGGGGGTCATACAATGAGCAGTTCTTC.

By frequency in the sample, this clonotype is medium-sized (0.01 to 0.1%). The library was prepared for alpha chains; this beta chain is a stray read, so its frequency means little. The chain carries TRBV5-6 and TRBJ2-3; D is unresolved. This CDR3 comprises 12 residues. The germline V gene has CDR1 SGHDT and CDR2 YYEEEE. Trimming took off 2 bases at V and 1 base at J, with 2 bases between the two ends. In DNA form, the CDR3 reads TGTGCCAGCAGCTTTGGCACAGATACGCAGTATTTT. Encoded protein: CASSFGTDTQYF.

This clonotype was seen more than once but under ten times. The library was built for alpha chains, so this beta chain is an off-target read and its size means little. V and J are TRBV7-2 and TRBJ2-7; a weak D match, TRBD2 (6 bases). Germline values: CDR1 SGHTA, CDR2 FQGNSA. The CDR3 has 14 residues. Trimming took off 2 bases at V and 6 bases at J, with 14 bases between the two ends. DNA for the CDR3: TGTGCCAGCAGCTTATCACCCGAGGGAGGCGAGCAGTACTTC. It is translated as CASSLSPEGGEQYF.

At least ten counts were recorded for this clonotype. This beta chain turned up in a library designed for alpha chains; as an off-target read, its abundance says little. The chain uses TRBV6-2 or TRBV6-3 and TRBJ1-5, with a weak D call TRBD1 (5 bases). Germline values: CDR1 MNHEY, CDR2 SVGEGT. This CDR3 spans 13 amino acids. Trimming took 0 bases from V and 6 from J, leaving 6 bases between them. CDR3 DNA sequence: TGTGCCAGCAGTTACTCGAGGGGTCAGCCCCAGCATTTT. Translated, it gives CASSYSRGQPQHF.

At least ten counts were recorded for this clonotype. With the library built for alpha chains, this beta chain is off target and its frequency is not meaningful. V usage is TRBV28 and J usage is TRBJ1-5; TRBD1 might be the D (5 bases). Germline V gives CDR1 MDHEN, CDR2 SYDVKM. V was cut by 5 bases and J by 11 bases, with 16 bases left in between. The CDR3 is made up of 13 amino acids. CDR3 in DNA: TGTGCCAGCAGTCCCGGGACCTCTACGGCCCAGCATTTT. It specifies CASSPGTSTAQHF.

This clonotype was observed at least ten times. This beta chain is a stray read from a library made for alpha chains; its abundance is not meaningful. CDR3 sequence (DNA): TGTGCCAGCAGTGCTCGCCTCGAATCGGATTACGAGCAGTACTTC. It yields the protein CASSARLESDYEQYF. The chain carries TRBV6-5 and TRBJ2-7; D is unclear. The CDR3 has 15 residues. In germline, CDR1 is MNHEY, CDR2 SVGAGI. Trimming left V 5 bases short and J 4 bases short, with 18 bases between.

The sample holds many counts of this clonotype. This beta chain is an off-target read within a library intended for alpha chains, so its frequency means little. This chain links TRBV4-3 with TRBJ1-6; D gene uncertain. CDR3 length: 18 amino acids. Per the germline V gene, CDR1 is LGHNA and CDR2 is YSLEER. Trimming pared 3 bases from V and 7 bases from J, leaving 22 bases between. The CDR3 sequence: CASSQGEVGGYTNSPLHF. CDR3 nucleotides: TGCGCCAGCAGCCAGGGTGAGGTGGGCGGATATACGAATTCACCCCTCCACTTT.

This clonotype occurred many times. The library was designed around alpha chains, so this beta chain is a stray read whose abundance carries little weight. The CDR3 bases are TGCAGTGCTATAGGCCCTAATTATCCCGGGGAGCTGTTTTTT. Its protein product is CSAIGPNYPGELFF. The V call is TRBV20-1, the J call TRBJ2-2; no definite D call. Trimming removed 4 bases from V and 6 bases from J, with 15 bases in between. The CDR3 is 14 amino acids. Germline CDR1 reads DFQATT; CDR2 reads SNEGSKA (reference sequence).

Ten or more counts support this clonotype. This beta chain is a stray sequence in a library constructed for alpha chains; its clone size is not meaningful. This sequence joins TRBV7-2 and TRBJ2-1; D not resolved. The CDR3 covers 15 residues. CDR1 SGHTA and CDR2 FQGNSA come from the germline V gene. Deletions cut 2 bases from V and 2 bases from J, with 10 bases between. CDR3 coding DNA: TGTGCCAGCAGCTTAACAGCGCAGACCTACAATGAGCAGTTCTTC. Its translation is CASSLTAQTYNEQFF.

This clonotype was seen a few times. The library was designed around alpha chains, so this beta chain is a stray read whose abundance carries little weight. The rearrangement joins TRBV28 to TRBJ2-7; no firm D call. The V gene lost 5 bases and the J gene lost 3 bases, with 14 bases spanning the gap. The CDR3 has 14 residues. CDR1 is MDHEN and CDR2 is SYDVKM in the germline V gene. CDR3 DNA: TGTGCCAGCAGTCCCCAAGGATTTAACTACGAGCAGTACTTC. This translates into CASSPQGFNYEQYF.

This clonotype has ten or more counts. Because this beta chain is a stray read in a library intended to capture alpha chains, its abundance should not be given much weight. V and J are TRBV10-3 and TRBJ2-5; D might be TRBD2 (6 bases). Trimming removed 3 bases at V and 2 bases at J, with 10 bases between. Germline V gives CDR1 ENHRY, CDR2 SYGVKD. There are 14 residues in the CDR3. As DNA, the CDR3 is TGTGCCATCAGTGAAGGCGGGGAGCAAGAGACCCAGTACTTC. Encoded protein: CAISEGGEQETQYF.

This clonotype was seen at least ten times. In a library made to pick up alpha chains, this beta chain is a stray read with a size that means little. This chain joins TRBV7-9 and TRBJ2-6; D unresolved. Germline V gives CDR1 SEHNR, CDR2 FQNEAQ (reference sequence). CDR3 length: 15 residues. V was clipped by 3 bases and J by 0 bases, with 6 bases between them. CDR3 in DNA: TGTGCCAGCAGCTTTCATGCCTCTGGGGCCAACGTCCTGACTTTC. It encodes CASSFHASGANVLTF. The full variable domain, in which reference TRBV7-9 and TRBJ2-6 provide the parts outside the CDR3, is DTGVSQNPRHKITKRGQNVTFRCDPISEHNRLYWYRQTLGQGPEFLTYFQNEAQLEKSRLLSDRFSAERPKGSFSTLEIQRTEQGDSAMYLCASSFHASGANVLTFGAGSRLTVL.

This clonotype was counted at least ten times. For a library built for alpha chains, this beta chain is a stray read; little rests on its size. This chain joins TRBV24-1 and TRBJ1-1, with D tentatively TRBD1 (5 bases). Trimming removed 5 bases at V and 5 bases at J, with 14 bases between. CDR1 KGHDR and CDR2 SFDVKD come from the germline V gene. The CDR3 is made up of 14 amino acids. This CDR3 is CATSAGGVRTEAFF. CDR3 DNA sequence: TGTGCCACCAGTGCCGGGGGGGTGCGGACTGAAGCTTTCTTT.